Described below is a single TCR beta chain sequence and its context. Its antigen is undetermined. The sample belongs to a study of cytomegalovirus exposure and HLA in healthy donors. About the research overall: Prior work identified about 120 million unique TCR beta sequences in around 170 million T cells. Inside one of the first data releases sat around 85 million unique TCRs taken from HLA-typed donors.

Overall study results and limits: Most likely, a cluster of highly shared sequence variants arose as a sequencing artifact. An analysis was carried out later, and it reportedly showed fewer N-insertions in an Asian-associated ancestry cluster than the approximately 670-donor mean.

The PCR used 60 Vbeta and 13 Jbeta primers. Clones were sequenced by immunoSEQ multiplex PCR, and TCRdb holds only the in-frame ones, with some missing. Of approximately 120,000 clones listed, about 71% were seen once; the top ten hold around 3.3%. CDR3 size: 17 residues. The V gene lost 5 bases and the J gene lost 4 bases, with 22 bases spanning the gap. Per the germline V gene, CDR1 is PRHDT and CDR2 is FYEKMQ (reference sequence). Sequenced material: PBMCs. The chain links TRBV13 to TRBJ2-3; possibly TRBD2 for D (5 bases). This TCR came from a woman between 45 and 60 years old in good health and CMV-seronegative. The CDR3 DNA reads as TGTGCCAGCAGCCAGAAAACCTTAGCGTGGGTCGCAGATACGCAGTATTTT. Amino acid sequence: CASSQKTLAWVADTQYF.